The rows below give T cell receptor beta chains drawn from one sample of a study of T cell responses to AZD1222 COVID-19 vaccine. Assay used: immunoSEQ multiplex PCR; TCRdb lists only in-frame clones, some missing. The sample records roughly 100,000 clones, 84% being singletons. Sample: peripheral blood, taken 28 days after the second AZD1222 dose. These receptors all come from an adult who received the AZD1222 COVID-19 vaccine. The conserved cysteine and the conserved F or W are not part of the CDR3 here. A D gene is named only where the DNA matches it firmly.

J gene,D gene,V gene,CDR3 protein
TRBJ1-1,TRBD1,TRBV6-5,AMSGGTGKSAEAF
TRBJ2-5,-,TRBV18,ASSGVHKETQY
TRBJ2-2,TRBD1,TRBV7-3,ASSTRTGFTGELF
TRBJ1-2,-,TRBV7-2,ASSLGLGGWRSGYT
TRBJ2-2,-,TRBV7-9,ASSRGSGELF
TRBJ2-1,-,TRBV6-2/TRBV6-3,ASSYQGGSNEQF
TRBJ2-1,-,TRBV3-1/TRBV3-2,ASSQDLGRYNEQF
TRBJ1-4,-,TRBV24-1,ATRDHGLF
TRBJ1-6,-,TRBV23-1,ASSQSGGCVDGDDNSPLH
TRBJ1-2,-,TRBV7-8,ASSLGGVGYGYT
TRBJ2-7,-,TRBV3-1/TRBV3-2,ASSHSTGDYEQY
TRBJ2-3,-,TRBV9,ASSVGLGGTDTQY
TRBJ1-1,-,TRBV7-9,ASSPRTMNTEAF
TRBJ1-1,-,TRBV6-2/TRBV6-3,ASSYSLIPGQTNTEAF
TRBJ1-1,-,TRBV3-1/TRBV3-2,ASSLGVQGNTEAF
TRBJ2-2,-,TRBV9,ASSVETSGELF
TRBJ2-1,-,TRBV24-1,ATSDLGSSSYNEQF
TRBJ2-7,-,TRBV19,ASSDLPAYEQY
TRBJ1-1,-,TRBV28,ASSLKIRFEAF
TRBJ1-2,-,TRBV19,ASSINPRQGQKYGYT
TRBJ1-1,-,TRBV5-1,ASSSAYPNTEAF
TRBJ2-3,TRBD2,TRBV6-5,ASSLAGGGTDTQY
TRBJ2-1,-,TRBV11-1,ASQGTTRVDNEQF
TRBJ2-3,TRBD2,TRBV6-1,ASRGVAGSTDTQY
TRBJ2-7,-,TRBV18,ASSPPSPLYEQY
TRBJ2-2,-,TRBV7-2,ASSPQRVATGELF
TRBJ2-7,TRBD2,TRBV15,ATRASGRLGEQY
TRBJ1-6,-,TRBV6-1,ASSEPQGPYNSPLH
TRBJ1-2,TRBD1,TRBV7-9,ASSVQGVYVGYT